Reported below is one TCR beta chain. Its antigen is currently unknown. These data originate in a study of STAT5B mutations in CD4+ large granular lymphocyte leukemia. Study-wide findings and caveats: Approximately 25% of private leukemic clonotypes occurred rarely in other patients' non-leukemic repertoires.

Buffy coats from healthy blood donors served as controls. The survey-level immunoSEQ assay was used. Assay: immunoSEQ multiplex PCR; the TCRdb copy retains only in-frame clones and omits some. The profile shows some 21,000 clones, around 80% of them singletons. The CDR3 covers 13 residues. The V segment lost 3 bases and the J segment 12 bases; nucleotides outside the gene matches: 8. Per the germline V gene, CDR1 is SGHNT and CDR2 is YYREEE (reference sequence). The rearrangement links TRBV5-4 to TRBJ2-1; 8 nucleotides agree with TRBD2. The origin of this receptor is a human donor in good health. Source material: CD4+ T cells from blood buffy coats. The CDR3 sequence is CASSSGGVGGQFF. The CDR3 coding sequence is TGTGCCAGCAGCTCCGGGGGGGTAGGCGGGCAGTTCTTC.